This T cell receptor (beta chain) was obtained from a study of graft-versus-host responses after intestinal transplantation. Study in general: Induction using anti-thymocyte globulin, followed by tacrolimus and steroids for about three years, was given to all recipients.

Study results and caveats: High graft-versus-host to host-versus-graft T cell clonal ratios marked allografts of patients with graft-donor macrochimerism.

As for this clone: Its target is not known.

Germline V lookup: CDR1 MNHEY, CDR2 SMNVEV (reference sequence). The length of the CDR3 is 16 residues. The V segment lost 5 bases and the J segment 7 bases; nucleotides outside the gene matches: 11. Only in-frame clones appear in the TCRdb table, and some are missing; sequencing was by immunoSEQ multiplex PCR. The sample carries about 120,000 clones, roughly 95% recorded once. The TCR comes from a human donor who received an intestinal transplant. The sequences come from unstimulated CD8+ T cells sorted from spleen or lymph node cells, collected before intestinal transplant. The chain links TRBV27 to TRBJ2-1; 10 bases align to TRBD2. The CDR3 sequence: CASSLSSGSFPNEQFF. The CDR3 DNA is TGTGCCAGCAGTCTTTCTAGCGGGAGTTTCCCAAATGAGCAGTTCTTC.